Here is one T cell receptor beta chain with its context. Its antigen is still unknown. This sample stems from a study of T cell responses to AZD1222 COVID-19 vaccine. Data came from immunoSEQ multiplex PCR; TCRdb stores just in-frame clones and leaves some out. The sample includes approximately 120,000 clones, about 90% of them seen just once. This CDR3 has 16 residues. Per germline, CDR1 SGDLS and CDR2 YYNGEE. The V gene end was trimmed by 1 base and the J gene end by 1 base; junction bases not matched to a gene: 3. Study findings and constraints: Repertoires were sampled only after the peak T cell response. White British people made up most donors, females outnumbered males, and clonal diversity was possibly underestimated. With two AZD1222 doses given, Spike-specific TCR breadth and depth both rose.

The clonotype comes from an adult in good health. The J gene is TRBJ2-5, the V gene TRBV9, with TRBD2 identical over 11 bases. The material was peripheral blood, obtained on day 0 of AZD1222 vaccination. CDR3 coding DNA: TGTGCCAGCAGCGTAAATAGCGGGGGGGCCCAAGAGACCCAGTACTTC. Its protein product is CASSVNSGGAQETQYF.